The subject of this entry is one T cell receptor beta chain. This sample was included in a study of blood T cell repertoires in COVID-19. Study overall: Samples taken during acute and convalescent COVID-19 were collected in the United States, Italy and Spain. The cDNA or gDNA used as material had been derived from T cells, B-cell-depleted T cells, or PBMCs.

Measured with immunoSEQ multiplex PCR; TCRdb has only the in-frame clones, and not every one. The data show about 180,000 clones, about 88% seen once. Recruits, aged roughly 18 to 100 years, lived in 20 to 30 US areas. This CDR3 has 13 amino acids. Trimming took 2 bases from V and 1 from J, leaving 3 bases between them. Germline CDR1 and CDR2: SGHRS and YFSETQ. Sequences were obtained from PBMCs or T cells enriched from blood (not recorded which). The rearrangement joins TRBV5-1 to TRBJ2-2; D is undetermined. The receptor was isolated from a woman aged 35 to 49 with acute COVID-19. The CDR3 sequence: CASSFRNTGELFF. The CDR3 DNA reads TGCGCCAGCAGCTTCAGGAACACCGGGGAGCTGTTTTTT.